A selection of T cell receptor beta chains follows, all from one sample in a study of regulatory T cells in long-lasting Graves disease. TCRdb ran MiXCR on the multiplex PCR reads and lists one entry per CDR3 protein. In the table there are some 320,000 distinct CDR3 sequences, 15% to 20% of which are singletons. The sample in question was peripheral blood mononuclear cells (PBMCs), obtained at new diagnosis, from a patient treated with antithyroid drugs. Every receptor here comes from a female donor with Graves disease. Both conserved end residues are part of each CDR3. Each record gives: clone size, CDR3 length, V gene, J gene, D gene, CDR3 protein, CDR3 DNA. The D gene is left open where the match is weak. Clone size is shown for a subset of rows, as once, few, many or a class of expanded clone.

abundance: many
len: 15
v_gene: TRBV28
j_gene: TRBJ2-4
d_gene: -
CDR3aa: CASSFAYTAKNIQYF
CDR3nt: TGTGCCAGCAGTTTTGCTTATACAGCCAAAAACATTCAGTACTTC

abundance: many
len: 14
v_gene: TRBV6-1
j_gene: TRBJ1-1
d_gene: -
CDR3aa: CASRTHRLNTEAFF
CDR3nt: TGTGCCAGCAGGACACACAGGCTGAACACTGAAGCTTTCTTT

abundance: many
len: 12
v_gene: TRBV7-9
j_gene: TRBJ1-1
d_gene: -
CDR3aa: CASNNRGTEAFF
CDR3nt: TGTGCCAGCAACAATAGGGGTACTGAAGCTTTCTTT

abundance: -
len: 16
v_gene: TRBV4-1
j_gene: TRBJ2-7
d_gene: TRBD2
CDR3aa: CASSQVEAGGNYEQYF
CDR3nt: TGCGCCAGCAGCCAAGTCGAAGCGGGAGGGAACTACGAGCAGTACTTC

abundance: few
len: 17
v_gene: TRBV28
j_gene: TRBJ1-1
d_gene: -
CDR3aa: CASSLWEGGTGDTEAFF
CDR3nt: TGTGCCAGCAGTTTATGGGAGGGAGGAACGGGAGACACTGAAGCTTTCTTT

abundance: many
len: 14
v_gene: TRBV5-1
j_gene: TRBJ1-5
d_gene: -
CDR3aa: CASSEGQGNQPQHF
CDR3nt: TGTGCCAGCAGTGAAGGCCAGGGGAATCAGCCCCAGCATTTT

abundance: many
len: 17
v_gene: TRBV6-1
j_gene: TRBJ2-1
d_gene: TRBD2
CDR3aa: CASSWGWGGVPNNEQFF
CDR3nt: TGTGCCAGCAGCTGGGGGTGGGGGGGAGTCCCCAACAATGAGCAGTTCTTC

abundance: -
len: 15
v_gene: TRBV14
j_gene: TRBJ2-1
d_gene: -
CDR3aa: CASSHTGVRYNEQFF
CDR3nt: TGTGCCAGCAGCCATACGGGAGTGCGCTACAATGAGCAGTTCTTC

abundance: many
len: 15
v_gene: TRBV7-9
j_gene: TRBJ2-5
d_gene: TRBD2
CDR3aa: CASSFPGGIQETQYF
CDR3nt: TGTGCCAGCAGCTTCCCGGGAGGGATCCAAGAGACCCAGTACTTC

abundance: few
len: 15
v_gene: TRBV5-1
j_gene: TRBJ2-7
d_gene: -
CDR3aa: CASSLQGGLSYEQYF
CDR3nt: TGCGCCAGCAGCCTACAGGGGGGGCTATCCTACGAGCAGTACTTC

abundance: many
len: 11
v_gene: TRBV27
j_gene: TRBJ2-3
d_gene: TRBD2
CDR3aa: CASTGGDTQYF
CDR3nt: TGTGCCAGCACCGGGGGGGATACGCAGTATTTT

abundance: many
len: 15
v_gene: TRBV27
j_gene: TRBJ2-7
d_gene: -
CDR3aa: CASSLSVGLVFEQYF
CDR3nt: TGTGCCAGCAGTTTATCGGTGGGGCTGGTCTTCGAGCAGTACTTC

abundance: -
len: 15
v_gene: TRBV20-1
j_gene: TRBJ2-7
d_gene: -
CDR3aa: CSARDEGLWSFEQYF
CDR3nt: TGCAGTGCTAGAGATGAGGGATTATGGTCCTTCGAGCAGTACTTC

abundance: many
len: 15
v_gene: TRBV28
j_gene: TRBJ2-7
d_gene: TRBD2
CDR3aa: CASSPGTSRSYEQYF
CDR3nt: TGTGCCAGCAGCCCCGGGACTAGCAGATCCTACGAGCAGTACTTC

abundance: many
len: 15
v_gene: TRBV3-1
j_gene: TRBJ2-7
d_gene: TRBD1
CDR3aa: CASSQGTGDSYEQYF
CDR3nt: TGTGCCAGCAGCCAGGGGACAGGGGACTCCTACGAGCAGTACTTC

abundance: many
len: 13
v_gene: TRBV29-1
j_gene: TRBJ1-5
d_gene: TRBD1
CDR3aa: CSAGQGDNQPQHF
CDR3nt: TGCAGCGCCGGACAGGGCGACAATCAGCCCCAGCATTTT

abundance: few
len: 15
v_gene: TRBV3-1
j_gene: TRBJ2-3
d_gene: TRBD2
CDR3aa: CASSLGTSPTDTQYF
CDR3nt: TGTGCCAGCAGCCTCGGGACTAGCCCAACAGATACGCAGTATTTT

abundance: many
len: 14
v_gene: TRBV6-5
j_gene: TRBJ2-1
d_gene: -
CDR3aa: CASSSGVPGAEQFF
CDR3nt: TGTGCCAGCAGTTCGGGAGTCCCCGGCGCTGAGCAGTTCTTC

abundance: -
len: 13
v_gene: TRBV12-3/TRBV12-4
j_gene: TRBJ1-5
d_gene: -
CDR3aa: CASSLRENQLQHF
CDR3nt: TGTGCCAGCAGTTTAAGGGAGAATCAGCTCCAGCATTTC

abundance: many
len: 14
v_gene: TRBV10-3
j_gene: TRBJ1-1
d_gene: -
CDR3aa: CAIRMTEVNTEAFF
CDR3nt: TGTGCCATCAGGATGACAGAAGTGAACACTGAAGCTTTCTTT

abundance: -
len: 17
v_gene: TRBV12-3/TRBV12-4
j_gene: TRBJ1-4
d_gene: -
CDR3aa: CASSYGLRQSTNEKLFF
CDR3nt: TGTGCCAGCAGTTACGGGCTGCGCCAGTCAACTAATGAAAAACTGTTTTTT

abundance: -
len: 12
v_gene: TRBV28
j_gene: TRBJ2-2
d_gene: -
CDR3aa: CASSSFTGELFF
CDR3nt: TGTGCCAGCAGTTCCTTTACCGGGGAGCTGTTTTTT